This entry lists 6 T cell receptor beta chains sequenced from one sample in a study of cytomegalovirus exposure and HLA in healthy donors. In the PCR, 60 Vbeta and 13 Jbeta primers were used. The assay was immunoSEQ multiplex PCR, and TCRdb's table has in-frame clones only and misses some. This sample has hundreds of thousands of clones, with around 79% found just once. The sample was PBMCs. The receptor set was obtained from a male donor in good health and CMV-seronegative.

The chain employs TRBV10-3 and TRBJ2-2; D perhaps matches TRBD1 (5 bases). Germline CDR1 ENHRY, CDR2 SYGVKD. The CDR3 is made up of 15 amino acids. V was trimmed by 4 bases and J by 4 bases, leaving 13 bases between them. Written as DNA, the CDR3 is TGTGCCATCAGTGTCGGGCAGGGTGGCACCGGGGAGCTGTTTTTT. Protein sequence: CAISVGQGGTGELFF.

The V gene is TRBV25-1, the J gene TRBJ2-7; no clear D gene. The germline gives CDR1 MGHDK, CDR2 SYGVNS. This CDR3 region has 13 residues. The V end lost 3 bases, the J end lost 0 bases, and 6 bases lay between the germline ends. CDR3 residues: CASSDNYSYEQYF. In nucleotides, the CDR3 is TGTGCCAGCAGTGATAACTACTCCTACGAGCAGTACTTC.

The chain recombines TRBV15 with TRBJ2-5; weak D call: TRBD1 (6 bases). CDR1 and CDR2 from the germline V gene are LNHNV and YYDKDF (reference sequence). CDR3 length: 14 amino acids. V was shortened by 0 bases and J by 5 bases, with 10 bases between the two germline ends. The CDR3 nucleotides read TGTGCCACCAGCAGAGATAGGGGGTCGGAGACCCAGTACTTC. This codes for CATSRDRGSETQYF.

The chain employs TRBV7-6 and TRBJ2-5, with a possible D match to TRBD1 (6 bases). The tail of the sequence fits TRBJ2-7 better, so the J call may be wrong. CDR1 is SGHVS, CDR2 FNYEAQ, per germline. The CDR3 spans 13 residues. The CDR3 coding sequence is TGTGCCAGCAGCCGGGACACGATCTACGAGCAGTACTTC. Its translation is CASSRDTIYEQYF.

The chain links TRBV27 to TRBJ2-1, with 7 bases identical to TRBD1. The junction had 6 bases not matched to a gene; V was cut back by 6 bases and J by 4 bases. The CDR3 runs 14 residues. Germline values: CDR1 MNHEY, CDR2 SMNVEV (reference sequence). The CDR3 region is CASSPGQLYNEQFF. The CDR3 nucleotides are TGTGCCAGCAGCCCGGGACAGCTATACAATGAGCAGTTCTTC.

The chain recombines TRBV19 with TRBJ2-4, with TRBD2 as a possible D gene (6 bases). CDR3 length equals 16 residues. Germline CDR1 and CDR2: LNHDA and SQIVND (reference sequence). The germline V and J ends were trimmed by 6 bases and 2 bases, with 17 bases remaining between them. CDR3 in DNA: TGTGCCAGTAGACTTGGAGGGGAGAAATCCAAAAACATTCAGTACTTC. Its translation is CASRLGGEKSKNIQYF.